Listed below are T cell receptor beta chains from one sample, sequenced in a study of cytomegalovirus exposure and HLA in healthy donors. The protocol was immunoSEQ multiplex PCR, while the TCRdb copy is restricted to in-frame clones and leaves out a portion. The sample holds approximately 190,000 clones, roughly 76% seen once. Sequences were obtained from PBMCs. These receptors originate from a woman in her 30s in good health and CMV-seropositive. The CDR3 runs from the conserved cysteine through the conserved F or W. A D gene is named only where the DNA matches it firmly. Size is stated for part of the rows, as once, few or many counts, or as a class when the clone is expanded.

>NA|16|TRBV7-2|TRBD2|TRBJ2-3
CASSQRREGGTDTQYF
TGTGCCAGCAGCCAAAGGCGGGAGGGAGGCACAGATACGCAGTATTTT
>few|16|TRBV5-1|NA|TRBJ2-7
CASSGSSGQSSYEQYF
TGCGCCAGCAGCGGGTCGTCTGGACAGAGCTCCTACGAGCAGTACTTC
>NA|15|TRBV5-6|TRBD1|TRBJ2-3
CASSLVGTGRDTQYF
TGTGCCAGCAGCTTGGTGGGGACAGGGAGAGATACGCAGTATTTT
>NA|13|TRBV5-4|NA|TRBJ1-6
CASSLLANSPLHF
TGTGCCAGCAGCTTATTGGCAAATTCACCCCTCCACTTT
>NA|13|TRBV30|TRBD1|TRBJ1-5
CAWSSQGDQPQHF
TGTGCCTGGAGTAGTCAGGGGGATCAGCCCCAGCATTTT
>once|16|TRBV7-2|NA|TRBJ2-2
CASSRGLTASTGELFF
TGTGCCAGCAGCCGGGGATTAACAGCCTCCACCGGGGAGCTGTTTTTT
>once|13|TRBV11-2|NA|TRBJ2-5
CASSLNEEGTQYF
TGTGCCAGCAGCTTAAACGAGGAAGGGACCCAGTACTTC
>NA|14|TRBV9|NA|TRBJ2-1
CASSVGGRNTEQFF
TGTGCCAGCAGCGTAGGAGGGAGAAATACTGAGCAGTTCTTC
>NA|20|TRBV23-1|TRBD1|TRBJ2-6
CASSSVKTDRESSGANVLTF
TGCGCCAGCAGTTCGGTAAAGACGGACAGGGAGAGCTCTGGGGCCAACGTCCTGACTTTC
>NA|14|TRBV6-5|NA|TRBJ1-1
CASTPRGFGSEAFF
TGTGCCAGCACCCCGCGGGGGTTTGGGTCTGAAGCTTTCTTT
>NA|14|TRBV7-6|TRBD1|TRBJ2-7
CASSSTGGSYEQYF
TGTGCCAGCAGCTCGACAGGGGGTTCCTACGAGCAGTACTTC
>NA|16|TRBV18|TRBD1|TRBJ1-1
CASSTRGFDVNTEAFF
TGTGCCAGCTCAACCAGGGGGTTCGACGTGAACACTGAAGCTTTCTTT
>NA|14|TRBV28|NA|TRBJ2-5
CASSLRGGQETQYF
TGTGCCAGCAGTTTGAGAGGGGGCCAAGAGACCCAGTACTTC
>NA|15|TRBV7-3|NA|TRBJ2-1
CASSSGRASYNEQFF
TGTGCCAGCAGCTCCGGGCGGGCCTCCTACAATGAGCAGTTCTTC
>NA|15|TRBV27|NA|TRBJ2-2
CASRRHLADTGELFF
TGTGCCAGCAGAAGGCATCTTGCGGACACCGGGGAGCTGTTTTTT
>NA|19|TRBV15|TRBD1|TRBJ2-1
CATSRDQGVVQLAYNEQFF
TGTGCCACCAGCAGAGATCAGGGGGTAGTACAGTTGGCGTACAATGAGCAGTTCTTC
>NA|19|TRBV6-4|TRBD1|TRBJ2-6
CASSDSMQGALSGANVLTF
TGTGCCAGCAGTGACTCGATGCAGGGGGCTCTCTCTGGGGCCAACGTCCTGACTTTC
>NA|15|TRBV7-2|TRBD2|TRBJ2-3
CASSLEGLARDTQYF
TGTGCCAGCAGCTTAGAGGGACTAGCAAGAGATACGCAGTATTTT
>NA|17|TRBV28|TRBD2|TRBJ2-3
CASRGRSGREGTDTQYF
TGTGCCAGCAGGGGTCGTAGCGGGAGGGAGGGAACAGATACGCAGTATTTT
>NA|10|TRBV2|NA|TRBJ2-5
CASSNGILYF
TGTGCCAGCAGTAACGGTATACTGTACTTC
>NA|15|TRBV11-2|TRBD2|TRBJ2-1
CASSFTSGSYNEQFF
TGTGCCAGCAGCTTCACTAGCGGTTCCTACAATGAGCAGTTCTTC
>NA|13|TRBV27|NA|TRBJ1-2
CASMQARGAGYTF
TGTGCCAGCATGCAGGCCAGGGGTGCTGGCTACACCTTC
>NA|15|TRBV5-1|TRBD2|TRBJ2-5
CASSPTSGRDETQYF
TGCGCCAGCAGCCCCACTAGCGGGAGGGACGAGACCCAGTACTTC
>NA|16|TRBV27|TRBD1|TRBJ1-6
CASSLLQTGGNSPLHF
TGTGCCAGCAGTTTATTACAGACAGGGGGTAATTCACCCCTCCACTTT
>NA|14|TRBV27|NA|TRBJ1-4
CASRSGGLGEKLFF
TGTGCCAGCCGGTCCGGGGGGCTAGGAGAAAAACTGTTTTTT
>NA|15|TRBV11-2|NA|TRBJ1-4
CASSLERRANEKLFF
TGTGCCAGCAGCTTAGAGCGACGGGCTAATGAAAAACTGTTTTTT
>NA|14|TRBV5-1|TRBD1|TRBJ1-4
CASSLQGAIEKLFF
TGCGCCAGCAGCTTGCAGGGGGCCATTGAAAAACTGTTTTTT
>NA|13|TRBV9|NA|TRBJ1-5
CASSVSGNQPQHF
TGTGCCAGCAGCGTCTCTGGCAATCAGCCCCAGCATTTT
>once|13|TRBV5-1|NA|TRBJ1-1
CASSLGMNTEAFF
TGCGCCAGCAGCTTGGGTATGAACACTGAAGCTTTCTTT
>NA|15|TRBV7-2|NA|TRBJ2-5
CASSYQSGYEKTQYF
TGTGCCAGCAGCTACCAGTCGGGATACGAAAAGACCCAGTACTTC
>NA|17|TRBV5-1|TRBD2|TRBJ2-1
CASSLAAAGSSYNEQFF
TGCGCCAGCAGCTTGGCCGCAGCGGGGAGCTCCTACAATGAGCAGTTCTTC
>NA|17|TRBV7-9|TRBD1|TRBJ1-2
CASSLVAGTGRGYGYTF
TGTGCCAGCAGCTTAGTGGCGGGGACAGGGCGAGGCTATGGCTACACCTTC
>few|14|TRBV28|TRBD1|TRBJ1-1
CASNLPGTGGDAFF
TGTGCCAGCAACCTACCAGGGACAGGGGGTGACGCTTTCTTT
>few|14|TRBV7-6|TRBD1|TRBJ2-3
CASSRDRYTDTQYF
TGTGCCAGCAGTCGGGACAGATACACAGATACGCAGTATTTT
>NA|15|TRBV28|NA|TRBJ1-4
CASSSTGLTNEKLFF
TGTGCCAGCAGCTCTACAGGGCTCACTAATGAAAAACTGTTTTTT
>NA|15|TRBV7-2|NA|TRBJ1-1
CASSYKGALNTEAFF
TGTGCCAGCAGCTACAAAGGGGCTTTGAACACTGAAGCTTTCTTT
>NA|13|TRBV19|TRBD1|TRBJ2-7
CASMGQAAYEQYF
TGTGCCAGTATGGGACAGGCCGCCTACGAGCAGTACTTC
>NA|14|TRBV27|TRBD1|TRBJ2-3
CASRRQGNTDTQYF
TGTGCCAGCAGGCGACAGGGTAACACAGATACGCAGTATTTT
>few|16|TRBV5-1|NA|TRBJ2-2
CASSLTQASNTGELFF
TGCGCCAGCAGCTTGACGCAGGCATCGAACACCGGGGAGCTGTTTTTT
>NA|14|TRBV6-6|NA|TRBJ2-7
CASSYGRGSYEQYF
TGTGCCAGCAGTTATGGCAGGGGATCCTACGAGCAGTACTTC
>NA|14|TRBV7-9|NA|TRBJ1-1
CASSARGPYTEAFF
TGTGCCAGCAGCGCGCGGGGTCCTTACACTGAAGCTTTCTTT
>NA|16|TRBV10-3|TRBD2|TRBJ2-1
CAIRTSSGASYNEQFF
TGTGCCATCAGGACAAGTAGCGGGGCCTCCTACAATGAGCAGTTCTTC
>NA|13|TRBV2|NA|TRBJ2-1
CASSEQALNEQFF
TGTGCCAGCAGTGAACAAGCGCTCAATGAGCAGTTCTTC
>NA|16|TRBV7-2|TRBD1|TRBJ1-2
CASRHTSTGGNYGYTF
TGTGCCAGCAGACATACCAGCACAGGGGGGAACTATGGCTACACCTTC
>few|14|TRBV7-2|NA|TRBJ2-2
CASSFRSITGELFF
TGTGCCAGCAGCTTTAGGAGCATTACCGGGGAGCTGTTTTTT
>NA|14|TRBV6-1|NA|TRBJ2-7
CASRVRDNTYEQYF
TGTGCCAGTCGGGTCCGGGATAACACCTACGAGCAGTACTTC
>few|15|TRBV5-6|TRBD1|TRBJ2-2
CASSGGQVKYGELFF
TGTGCCAGCAGCGGTGGACAGGTGAAATACGGGGAGCTGTTTTTT
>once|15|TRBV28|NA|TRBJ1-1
CASSLSGGVNTEAFF
TGTGCCAGCAGTTTAAGTGGGGGGGTGAACACTGAAGCTTTCTTT
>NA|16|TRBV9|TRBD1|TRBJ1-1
CASSGGTGGRNTEAFF
TGTGCCAGCAGCGGAGGGACAGGGGGCCGCAACACTGAAGCTTTCTTT
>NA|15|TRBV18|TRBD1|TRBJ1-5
CASSPGQGGNQPQHF
TGTGCCAGCTCACCAGGGCAGGGGGGAAATCAGCCCCAGCATTTT
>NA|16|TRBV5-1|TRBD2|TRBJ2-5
CASSLGAGGAEETQYF
TGCGCCAGCAGCTTGGGGGCGGGAGGAGCCGAAGAGACCCAGTACTTC
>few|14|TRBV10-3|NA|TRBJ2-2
CAAARGAAGGELFF
TGTGCCGCGGCTCGGGGGGCAGCGGGCGGGGAGCTGTTTTTT
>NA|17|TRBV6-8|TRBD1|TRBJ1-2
CASSPFLDRDRGRGYTF
TGTGCCAGCAGCCCGTTCCTCGATAGGGACAGGGGGCGAGGCTACACCTTC